This note documents a single TCR beta chain sequence. The specificity of this receptor is unknown. No much larger clone exists at a distance of one base, and base qualities are not known. This record comes from a study of blood T cell repertoires in COVID-19 (dated by TCRdb to about 2020). Some background on the complete study: Samples from collaborators originated in the United States, Italy and Spain and spanned both the acute and convalescent phases of COVID-19. The dataset comprised deeply sampled blood TCRbeta repertoires from subjects exposed to, actively infected with, or recovered from COVID-19. Sample metadata almost always included a de-identified subject ID, COVID-19 status, age in years and sex. Samples came from the ongoing ImmuneRACE study (first 160 participants) plus 1,254 subjects from 6 global collaborators. The material from the prospective study consisted of cDNA or gDNA derived from T cells, B-cell-depleted T cells, or PBMCs. Where available, HLA class I and class II types were taken from metadata supplied by the sample provider and were not determined by assay-based typing. The repertoires were made available in a free public database intended to serve as a resource for research on the immune response to SARS-CoV-2.

Broad study findings and their caveats: How much clinical and demographic metadata was included differed by source and by participant, and the metadata was provided uncurated.

Whole blood was collected in K2EDTA tubes by collaborating institutions according to the institutions' own protocols. Collaborator samples were shipped for TCRbeta analysis as frozen whole blood, isolated PBMCs, or DNA extracted from either sample type. The immunoSEQ Assay, a bias-controlled multiplex PCR, was used to amplify TCRbeta CDR3 regions from genomic DNA. Per the authors' processing: Nucleated cell counts per sample were estimated from amplification of reference gene primers within the assay. To quantify the absolute abundance of each unique TCRbeta CDR3 rearrangement, sequence reads were collapsed and filtered. For each sample, productive Simpson clonality was calculated as the square root of Simpson's diversity index over productive rearrangements. The table comes from immuneACCESS by way of TCRdb, which keeps in-frame sequences with V and J called. Part of the clones is missing from these tables; in studies checked, under half for an unresolved V gene and the rest for unknown reasons. The V and J calls and the clone size are those of that table, but D and trimming were determined from the DNA. The sample table records roughly 190,000 clones; around four fifths of these occur just once. The ten largest clones capture less than 3.5% of the sample.

The germline V end is reduced by 6 bases and the J end by 7 bases; junction bases left unmatched: 8. Based on the germline V gene (reference sequence), the CDR1 and CDR2 sequences are MNHEY and SMNVEV. Reading from cysteine to phenylalanine, the CDR3 counts 13 amino acids. The kept DNA is CDR3 alone, 39 bases in frame from the first base. Sequencing was done on a sample of peripheral blood. Recombination linked TRBV27 to TRBJ1-2; 7 of the junction bases match TRBD1. The source is a man aged 45-65 years with active or convalescent COVID-19. CDR3 reads: CASRWTGAGGYTF. Read as DNA, the sequence is TGTGCCAGCAGGTGGACAGGTGCGGGTGGCTACACCTTC.